This section outlines one T cell receptor (beta chain) sequence together with its context. The germline CDR1 and CDR2 sequences are GTSNPN and SVGIG (reference sequence). CDR3 length equals 12 residues. V was clipped by 4 bases and J by 6 bases, with 13 bases between them. The data stem from a study of blood T cell repertoires in COVID-19. Cohort placement rested on clinical history that participants reported themselves. In the original processing: Amplification of reference gene primers was used by the study to estimate nucleated cell counts. Generated by immunoSEQ multiplex PCR, the TCRdb table keeps only in-frame clones and is missing some. That table furnishes V, J and clone size, whereas the DNA furnished D and trimming. The sample lists approximately 260,000 clones, about 93% occurring once.

Sample: PBMCs or T cells enriched from blood (not recorded which). The source is a woman aged 18-30 years who had recovered from COVID-19. This sequence joins TRBV30 and TRBJ2-7, with D possibly being TRBD1 (5 bases). In DNA form, the CDR3 reads TGTGCCTGGACTCCAGGGCTATTCGAGCAGTACTTC. Amino acid sequence: CAWTPGLFEQYF.